This T cell receptor beta chain was recorded in a study of OX40 agonist ivuxolimab in advanced cancers. The study's findings and limits: CD8+ T cells were the subset that, on average, had more expanded clones than CD4+.

This clone was picked up one time. What it binds is not known. Germline-derived CDR1 and CDR2 are GTSNPN and SVGIG (reference sequence). Trimming pared 2 bases from V and 8 bases from J, leaving 9 bases between. The CDR3 loop spans 11 amino acids. Assay: immunoSEQ multiplex PCR; the TCRdb copy retains only in-frame clones and omits some. Of fewer than 80,000 clones in the sample, 85% were seen once. The origin of this receptor is an adult with an advanced solid tumor such as melanoma, head and neck, liver or kidney cancer. The chain couples TRBV30 to TRBJ1-2; TRBD1 is a possible D gene (5 bases). The starting material was CD4+ or CD8+ T cells sorted from blood, obtained in a trial of the OX40 agonist ivuxolimab. The CDR3 DNA reads as TGTGCCTGGAGTAGGGAGGGGGGCTACACCTTC. It encodes CAWSREGGYTF.